This is a list of T cell receptor beta chains from one sample in a study of OX40 agonist ivuxolimab in advanced cancers. The protocol was immunoSEQ multiplex PCR, while the TCRdb copy is restricted to in-frame clones and leaves out a portion. This table has roughly 64,000 clones, approximately 81% appearing once. Sequences were derived from CD4+ or CD8+ T cells sorted from blood, sampled in a trial of the OX40 agonist ivuxolimab. The receptors were gathered from an adult with an advanced solid tumor such as melanoma, head and neck, liver or kidney cancer. The CDR3 runs from the conserved cysteine through the conserved F or W. D genes are given only for firm matches. Size is omitted from some rows. Given values are once, few, many or a class for expanded clones.

>NA|TRBJ2-5|NA|TRBV5-1
TGCGCCAGCAGCTTGGCCATACGACGTGCGGCCGAGACCCAGTACTTC
CASSLAIRRAAETQYF
>NA|TRBJ2-5|NA|TRBV7-2
TGTGCCAGCAGCTTAGCGGAGGGGGAGACCCAGTACTTC
CASSLAEGETQYF
>NA|TRBJ1-1|many|TRBV6-6
TGTGCCCGAGTGACGGTTAACACTGAAGCTTTCTTT
CARVTVNTEAFF
>NA|TRBJ1-1|NA|TRBV4-2
TGTGCCAGCAGCCAAGCCTCGCGTGGAGGGAACACTGAAGCTTTCTTT
CASSQASRGGNTEAFF
>NA|TRBJ1-5|few|TRBV7-2
TGTGCCAGCAGCTTAGAGACAGAGGGTCAGCCCCAGCATTTT
CASSLETEGQPQHF
>NA|TRBJ1-3|NA|TRBV6-1
TGTGCCAGCATCGGGAACTCTGGAAACACCATATATTTT
CASIGNSGNTIYF
>NA|TRBJ2-1|NA|TRBV2
TGTGCCAGCAGTGAAGAGGGGCTGTTTACTTCCTACAATGAGCAGTTCTTC
CASSEEGLFTSYNEQFF
>NA|TRBJ1-3|NA|TRBV7-9
TGTGCCAGCAGCTTGGCGGGCTCTGGAAACACCATATATTTT
CASSLAGSGNTIYF
>NA|TRBJ2-1|NA|TRBV20-1
TGCAGTGCTAGGGCCGGGACAGAGCAGTTCTTC
CSARAGTEQFF
>NA|TRBJ2-3|NA|TRBV6-1
TGTGCCAGCAGTGAAGGGGCCGGCACAGATACGCAGTATTTT
CASSEGAGTDTQYF
>NA|TRBJ1-1|NA|TRBV20-1
TGCAGTGTTCCGGGGAACACTGAAGCTTTCTTT
CSVPGNTEAFF
>NA|TRBJ1-2|NA|TRBV11-1
TGTGCCAGCAGCCCCTCAGGGGATGGCTACACCTTC
CASSPSGDGYTF
>NA|TRBJ2-7|NA|TRBV13
TGTGCCAGCAGCCTCCCGGGTGGCGAGCAGTACTTC
CASSLPGGEQYF
>NA|TRBJ2-7|NA|TRBV10-3
TGTGCCATCAGTGAGGACGGAGTAAGCTACGAGCAGTACTTC
CAISEDGVSYEQYF
>NA|TRBJ2-2|NA|TRBV7-8
TGTGCCAGCAGCTTAGTAGATGACCGCACCGGGGAGCTGTTTTTT
CASSLVDDRTGELFF
>NA|TRBJ1-2|NA|TRBV6-6
TGTGCCAGCACCCAGGGCTGGGGAAACTATGGCTACACCTTC
CASTQGWGNYGYTF
>NA|TRBJ2-5|NA|TRBV2
TGTGCCAGCAAATTCTTAGTGGGGAAACAAGAGACCCAGTACTTC
CASKFLVGKQETQYF
>TRBD2|TRBJ2-5|NA|TRBV5-1
TGCGCCAGCAGCTTACTAGCGGGGGTCCCAGAGACCCAGTACTTC
CASSLLAGVPETQYF
>NA|TRBJ2-7|NA|TRBV2
TGTGCCAGCAGCCCACAGGCATCCGAGCAGTACTTC
CASSPQASEQYF
>TRBD1|TRBJ2-7|once|TRBV29-1
TGCAGCGTCGGGACAGGGGAAGTCTACGAGCAGTACTTC
CSVGTGEVYEQYF
>NA|TRBJ2-7|NA|TRBV25-1
TGTGCCAGCAGTGTTTACGAGCAGTACTTC
CASSVYEQYF
>TRBD2|TRBJ2-1|few|TRBV2
TGTGCCAGCAGCCCTCCTCTCGCCGGGACTAGCGCACCCTACAATGAGCAGTTCTTC
CASSPPLAGTSAPYNEQFF
>TRBD1|TRBJ2-1|NA|TRBV5-1
TGCGCCAGCAGCTGGGGGACAGACAATGAGCAGTTCTTC
CASSWGTDNEQFF
>TRBD2|TRBJ2-7|NA|TRBV7-9
TGTGCCAGCAGCTTAAGACGGTCTAGCGGGAGAGTTTCCTACGAGCAGTACTTC
CASSLRRSSGRVSYEQYF
>TRBD2|TRBJ2-3|NA|TRBV29-1
TGCAGCGTGGGACTAGCGGGGGGCACAGATACGCAGTATTTT
CSVGLAGGTDTQYF
>TRBD1|TRBJ1-5|few|TRBV19
TGTGCCAGTAGTACACAGGGGATTGGCAATCAGCCCCAGCATTTT
CASSTQGIGNQPQHF
>TRBD2|TRBJ2-7|NA|TRBV28
TGTGCCAGCAAAGCGGGAGTCTACGAGCAGTACTTC
CASKAGVYEQYF
>NA|TRBJ2-1|NA|TRBV7-2
TGTGCCAGCAGCTTCAGCCCCGGAGGCTACAATGAGCAGTTCTTC
CASSFSPGGYNEQFF
>NA|TRBJ2-3|NA|TRBV7-2
TGTGCCAGCAGCAAAGACTGGGAAGGTACGCAGTATTTT
CASSKDWEGTQYF
>NA|TRBJ1-1|NA|TRBV19
TGTGCCAGTAGTATTGGGGGGAAGAACACTGAAGCTTTCTTT
CASSIGGKNTEAFF
>NA|TRBJ2-3|once|TRBV6-5
TGTGCCAGCAGTTACCGTGGCAGCCTCACAGATACGCAGTATTTT
CASSYRGSLTDTQYF
>NA|TRBJ1-5|once|TRBV6-1
TGTGCCAGCATTTCAGGGATTCGAAATCAGCCCCAGCATTTT
CASISGIRNQPQHF
>NA|TRBJ2-2|NA|TRBV9
TGTGCCAGCGAAGGGTTATCGAACACCGGGGAGCTGTTTTTT
CASEGLSNTGELFF
>NA|TRBJ2-3|NA|TRBV4-2
TGTGCCAGCAGCCAAGTATCGGCAGTTGGCACAGATACGCAGTATTTT
CASSQVSAVGTDTQYF
>NA|TRBJ2-3|NA|TRBV9
TGTGCCAGCACACGGAGTGGGGGGCAACGCACAGATACGCAGTATTTT
CASTRSGGQRTDTQYF
>NA|TRBJ2-3|NA|TRBV7-9
TGTGCCAGCAGCTTAGAAGCGAGGGATACGCAGTATTTT
CASSLEARDTQYF
>NA|TRBJ1-5|few|TRBV2
TGTGCCAGCAGTGGTAACAGGGATCAGCCCCAGCATTTT
CASSGNRDQPQHF
>NA|TRBJ2-7|NA|TRBV2
TGTGCCAGCAGTGAAATGGCCTACGAGCAGTACTTC
CASSEMAYEQYF
>TRBD2|TRBJ2-1|NA|TRBV4-1
TGCGCCAGCAGACAAGTAATAGCGGGGGCCTACAATGAGCAGTTCTTC
CASRQVIAGAYNEQFF
>TRBD2|TRBJ2-3|NA|TRBV11-2
TGTGCCAGCAGCTTAGATAGCGGGAGAGCCTCAGATACGCAGTATTTT
CASSLDSGRASDTQYF
>NA|TRBJ2-7|NA|TRBV5-1
TGCGCCAGCAGCTCCCTCTACGAGCAGTACTTC
CASSSLYEQYF
>NA|TRBJ2-5|NA|TRBV7-9
TGTGCCAGCAGCTCCCGGGTCAGAGAAGAGACCCAGTACTTC
CASSSRVREETQYF
>NA|TRBJ1-2|NA|TRBV4-1
TGCGCCAGCAGCCAAGATCTCAACTATGGCTACACCTTC
CASSQDLNYGYTF
>NA|TRBJ2-5|few|TRBV2
TGTGCCAGCAGTAAACGCGTCCAAGAGACCCAGTACTTC
CASSKRVQETQYF
>NA|TRBJ2-2|NA|TRBV5-1
TGCGCCAGCCTCCCTAGCGCGGGGCGGACCGGGGAGCTGTTTTTT
CASLPSAGRTGELFF
>NA|TRBJ2-5|NA|TRBV7-3
TGTGCCAGCAGCCCAGGTGTACTAGCTGAAGAGACCCAGTACTTC
CASSPGVLAEETQYF